This record concerns one TCR beta chain sequence. Its cognate antigen is unknown. PCR was performed a second time for about 6 to 12 cycles using a sample-barcoded 5' primer and a J-beta primer mix. TCRdb independently ran MiXCR on the 5' RACE reads; one entry per CDR3 protein. This sample carries 1.4 million or so distinct CDR3 sequences, 40% to 45% of them seen once, and the ten largest clones take under 5%. The data were obtained in a study of blood T cells in healthy people across ages. General study results and limits: Higher diversity, along with more naive CD4+ cells, distinguished long-lived donors from aged donors.

This CDR3 contains 15 residues. The trim removed 5 bases at V and 5 bases at J, leaving 7 bases unmatched. CDR1 is DFQATT, CDR2 SNEGSKA, per germline (reference sequence). The sample consisted of blood. The chain employs TRBV20-1 and TRBJ2-7; 15 bases align to TRBD2. The receptor's source is a woman aged 18-29 years in good health. The CDR3 DNA sequence: TGCAGTGCTTTCTCCGGGACTAGCGGGAGGAACGAGCAGTACTTC. Translated: CSAFSGTSGRNEQYF.